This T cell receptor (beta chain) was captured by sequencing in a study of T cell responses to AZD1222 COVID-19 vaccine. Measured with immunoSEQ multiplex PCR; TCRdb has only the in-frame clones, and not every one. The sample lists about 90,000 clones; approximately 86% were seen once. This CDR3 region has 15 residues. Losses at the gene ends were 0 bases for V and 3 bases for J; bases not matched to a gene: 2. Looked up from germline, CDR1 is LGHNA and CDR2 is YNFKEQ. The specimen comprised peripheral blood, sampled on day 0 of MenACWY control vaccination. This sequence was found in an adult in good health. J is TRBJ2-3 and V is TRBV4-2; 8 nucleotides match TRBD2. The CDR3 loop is CASSQDPSGTDTQYF. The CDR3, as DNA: TGTGCCAGCAGCCAAGATCCTAGCGGGACAGATACGCAGTATTTT.